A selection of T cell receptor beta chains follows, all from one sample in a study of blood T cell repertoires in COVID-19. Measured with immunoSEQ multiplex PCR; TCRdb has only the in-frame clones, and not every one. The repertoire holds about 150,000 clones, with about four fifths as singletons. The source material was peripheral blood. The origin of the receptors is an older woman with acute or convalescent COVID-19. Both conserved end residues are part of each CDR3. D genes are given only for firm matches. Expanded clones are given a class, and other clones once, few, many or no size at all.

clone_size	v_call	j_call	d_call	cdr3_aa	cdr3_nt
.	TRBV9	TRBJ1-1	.	CASSVAMNTEAFF	TGTGCCAGCAGCGTAGCAATGAACACTGAAGCTTTCTTT
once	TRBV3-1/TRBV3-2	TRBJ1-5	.	CASSQGTGSGQPQHF	TGTGCCAGCAGCCAAGGAACAGGGTCGGGACAGCCCCAGCATTTT
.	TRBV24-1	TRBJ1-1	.	CATSDLGGPGGAFF	TGTGCCACCAGTGATTTAGGCGGGCCCGGTGGGGCTTTCTTT
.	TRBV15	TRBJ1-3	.	CATSRVGGAGNTIYF	TGTGCCACCAGCAGAGTTGGAGGGGCTGGAAACACCATATATTTT
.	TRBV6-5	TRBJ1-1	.	CASSYILSTEAFF	TGTGCCAGCAGTTATATTCTCTCCACTGAAGCTTTCTTT
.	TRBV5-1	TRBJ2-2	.	CASSSSIDSKSGELFF	TGCGCCAGCAGTAGCTCTATAGACAGTAAGAGCGGGGAGCTGTTTTTT
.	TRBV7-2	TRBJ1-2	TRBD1	CASSSPRTGGKGYGYTF	TGTGCCAGCAGCTCCCCGCGCACAGGGGGTAAGGGCTATGGCTACACCTTC
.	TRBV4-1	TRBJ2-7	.	CASSQDRVYEQYF	TGCGCCAGCAGCCAAGACAGGGTTTACGAGCAGTACTTC
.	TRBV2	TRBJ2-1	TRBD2	CASSDRGGAQEQFF	TGTGCCAGCAGTGACCGCGGGGGGGCGCAAGAGCAGTTCTTC
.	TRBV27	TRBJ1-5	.	CASSPGQINQPQHF	TGTGCCAGCAGTCCCGGACAGATTAATCAGCCCCAGCATTTT
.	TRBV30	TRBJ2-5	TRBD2	CASSGGDQETQYF	TGTGCCTCTAGCGGGGGAGACCAAGAGACCCAGTACTTC
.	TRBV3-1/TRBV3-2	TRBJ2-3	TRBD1	CASSQDLQGAHTDTQYF	TGTGCCAGCAGCCAAGATCTCCAGGGGGCGCATACAGATACGCAGTATTTT
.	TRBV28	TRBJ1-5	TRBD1	CASSLSKGARQPQHF	TGTGCCAGCAGTTTATCCAAGGGGGCCCGGCAGCCCCAGCATTTT
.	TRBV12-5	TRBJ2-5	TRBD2	CASGLTGLADNLYQETQYF	TGTGCTAGTGGTTTGACGGGACTAGCGGATAATTTGTACCAAGAGACCCAGTACTTC
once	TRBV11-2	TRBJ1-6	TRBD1	CASAPGGRNNSPLHF	TGTGCCAGCGCGCCAGGGGGCAGAAATAATTCACCCCTCCACTTT
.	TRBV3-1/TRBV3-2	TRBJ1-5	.	CASSVGDQPQHF	TGTGCCAGCAGCGTAGGGGATCAGCCCCAGCATTTT
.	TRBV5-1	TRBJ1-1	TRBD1	CASSLQWTGLGTEAFF	TGCGCCAGCAGCTTGCAGTGGACAGGGTTGGGCACTGAAGCTTTCTTT
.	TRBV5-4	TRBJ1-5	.	CASSRDGGNQPQHF	TGTGCCAGCAGCCGGGACGGGGGTAATCAGCCCCAGCATTTT
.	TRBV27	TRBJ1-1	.	CASSFGESTEAFF	TGTGCCAGCAGTTTTGGGGAGAGCACTGAAGCTTTCTTT
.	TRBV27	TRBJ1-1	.	CASRLMGGVNTEAFF	TGTGCCAGCAGATTAATGGGGGGAGTGAACACTGAAGCTTTCTTT
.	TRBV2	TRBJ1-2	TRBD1	CASRAGTGTYGYTF	TGTGCCAGCAGGGCCGGGACAGGGACCTATGGCTACACCTTC
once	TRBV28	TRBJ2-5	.	CASSPTWGGHPRETQYF	TGTGCCAGCAGTCCCACCTGGGGGGGGCATCCGCGGGAGACCCAGTACTTC
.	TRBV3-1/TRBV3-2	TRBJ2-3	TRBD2	CASSQAGGLSTDTQYF	TGTGCCAGCAGCCAAGCGGGGGGGCTAAGCACAGATACGCAGTATTTT
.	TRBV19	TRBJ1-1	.	CASSIVVTGNTEAFF	TGTGCCAGTAGTATCGTGGTGACAGGGAACACTGAAGCTTTCTTT
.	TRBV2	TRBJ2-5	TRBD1	CASNRDRRSQETQYF	TGTGCCAGCAACAGGGACAGGAGATCACAAGAGACCCAGTACTTC
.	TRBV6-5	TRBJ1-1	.	CASSNTMNTEAFF	TGTGCCAGCAGTAATACTATGAACACTGAAGCTTTCTTT
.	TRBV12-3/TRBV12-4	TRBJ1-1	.	CASSSGQLTFF	TGTGCCAGCAGCTCAGGACAGTTGACTTTCTTT
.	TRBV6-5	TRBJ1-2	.	CASSQDRSYGYTF	TGTGCCAGCAGTCAGGACAGAAGCTATGGCTACACCTTC
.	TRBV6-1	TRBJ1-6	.	CASSADTGSYNSPLHF	TGTGCCAGCAGTGCCGACACTGGCTCCTATAATTCACCCCTCCACTTT
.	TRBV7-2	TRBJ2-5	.	CASSLMSAIKETQYF	TGTGCCAGCAGCTTAATGTCCGCGATAAAAGAGACCCAGTACTTC
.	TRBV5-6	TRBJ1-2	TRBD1	CASSWNPDRRYGYTF	TGTGCCAGCAGCTGGAATCCGGACAGGCGTTATGGCTACACCTTC
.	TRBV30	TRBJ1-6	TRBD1	CAWGFNDRVPLHF	TGTGCCTGGGGTTTCAACGACAGGGTCCCCCTCCACTTT
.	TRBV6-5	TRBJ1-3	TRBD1	CASSYSGTGGNTIYF	TGTGCCAGCAGTTACTCCGGGACAGGGGGAAACACCATATATTTT
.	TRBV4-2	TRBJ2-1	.	CASSQGSWAGANEQFF	TGTGCCAGCAGCCAAGGGTCGTGGGCGGGGGCCAATGAGCAGTTCTTC
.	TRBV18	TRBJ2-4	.	CASSPSTGLAKNIQYF	TGTGCCAGCTCACCAAGTACAGGGTTAGCCAAAAACATTCAGTACTTC
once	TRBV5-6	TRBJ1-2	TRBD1	CASSLRQGAKGGYGYTF	TGTGCCAGCAGCCTCCGACAGGGGGCCAAGGGCGGCTATGGCTACACCTTC
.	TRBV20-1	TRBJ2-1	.	CSASYGTRSSYNEQFF	TGCAGTGCTAGTTACGGGACTCGGAGCTCCTACAATGAGCAGTTCTTC
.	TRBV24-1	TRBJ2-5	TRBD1	CATSDKGADRGETQYF	TGTGCCACCAGTGACAAGGGGGCCGACAGGGGAGAGACCCAGTACTTC
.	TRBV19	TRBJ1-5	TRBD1	CASSILATGMINQPQHF	TGTGCCAGTAGTATTCTGGCGACAGGGATGATCAATCAGCCCCAGCATTTT
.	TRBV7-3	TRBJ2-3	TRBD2	CASRPGGAGDTQYF	TGTGCCAGCAGACCCGGGGGGGCCGGGGATACGCAGTATTTT